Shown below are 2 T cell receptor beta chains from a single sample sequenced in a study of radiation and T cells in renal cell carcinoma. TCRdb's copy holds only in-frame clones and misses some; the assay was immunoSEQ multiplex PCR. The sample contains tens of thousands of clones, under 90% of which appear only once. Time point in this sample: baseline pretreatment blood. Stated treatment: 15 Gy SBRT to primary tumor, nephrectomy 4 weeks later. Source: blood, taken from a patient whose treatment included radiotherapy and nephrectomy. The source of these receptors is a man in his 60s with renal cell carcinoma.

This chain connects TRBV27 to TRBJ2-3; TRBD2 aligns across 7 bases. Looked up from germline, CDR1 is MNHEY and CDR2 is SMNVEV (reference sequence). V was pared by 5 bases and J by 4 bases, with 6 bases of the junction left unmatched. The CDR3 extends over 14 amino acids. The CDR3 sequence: CASSRGLVSDTQYF. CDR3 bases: TGTGCCAGCAGTCGAGGACTAGTTTCAGATACGCAGTATTTT.

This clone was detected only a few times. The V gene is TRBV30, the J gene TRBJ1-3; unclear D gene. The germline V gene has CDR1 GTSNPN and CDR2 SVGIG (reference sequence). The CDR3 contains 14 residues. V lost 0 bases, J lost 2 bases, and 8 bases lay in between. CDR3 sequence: CAWSVERAGNTIYF. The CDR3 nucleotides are TGTGCCTGGAGTGTAGAGCGAGCTGGAAACACCATATATTTT.